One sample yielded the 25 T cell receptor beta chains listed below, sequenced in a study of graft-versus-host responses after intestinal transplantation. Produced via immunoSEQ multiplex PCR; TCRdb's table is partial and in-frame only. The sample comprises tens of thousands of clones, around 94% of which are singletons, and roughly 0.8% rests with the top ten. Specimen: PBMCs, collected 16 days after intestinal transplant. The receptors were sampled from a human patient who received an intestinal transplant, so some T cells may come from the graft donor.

DNA of the CDR3: TGTGCCAGCGGAGGGGACAGTAGCACAGATACGCAGTATTTT. It codes for CASGGDSSTDTQYF. V is TRBV6-5 and J is TRBJ2-3, with a tentative D call TRBD1 (7 bases). Germline CDR1 is MNHEY and CDR2 is SVGAGI. The V and J ends lost 8 bases and 0 bases respectively, with 12 bases between them. The CDR3 runs to 14 residues.

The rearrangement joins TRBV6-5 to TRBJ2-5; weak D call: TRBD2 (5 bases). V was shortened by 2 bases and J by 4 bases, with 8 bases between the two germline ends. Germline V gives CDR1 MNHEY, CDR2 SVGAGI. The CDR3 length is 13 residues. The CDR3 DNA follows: TGTGCCAGCAGTTACGCGGGTCCAGAGACCCAGTACTTC. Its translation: CASSYAGPETQYF.

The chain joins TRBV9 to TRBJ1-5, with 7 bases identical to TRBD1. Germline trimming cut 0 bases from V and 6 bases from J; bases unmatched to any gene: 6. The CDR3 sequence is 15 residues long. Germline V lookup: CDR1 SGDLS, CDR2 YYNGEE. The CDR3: CASSVEGGYGQPQHF. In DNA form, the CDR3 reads TGTGCCAGCAGCGTAGAAGGGGGCTATGGTCAGCCCCAGCATTTT.

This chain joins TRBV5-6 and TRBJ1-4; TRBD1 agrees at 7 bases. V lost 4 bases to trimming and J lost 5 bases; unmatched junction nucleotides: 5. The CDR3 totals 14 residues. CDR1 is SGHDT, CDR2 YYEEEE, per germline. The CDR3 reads CASSPGTANEKLFF. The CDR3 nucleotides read TGTGCCAGCAGCCCAGGGACAGCGAATGAAAAACTGTTTTTT.

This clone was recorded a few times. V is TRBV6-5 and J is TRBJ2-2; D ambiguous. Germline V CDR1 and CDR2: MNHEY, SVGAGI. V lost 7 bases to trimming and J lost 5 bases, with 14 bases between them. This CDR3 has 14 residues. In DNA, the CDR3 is TGTGCCAGCATCGCCCCGCTGAGGACCGGGGAGCTGTTTTTT. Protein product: CASIAPLRTGELFF.

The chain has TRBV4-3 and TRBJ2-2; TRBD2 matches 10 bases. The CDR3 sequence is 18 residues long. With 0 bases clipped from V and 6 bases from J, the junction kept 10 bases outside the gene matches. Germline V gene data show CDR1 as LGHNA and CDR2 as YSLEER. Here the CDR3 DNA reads TGCGCCAGCAGCCAAGAGACGGAGCGGGGGGGCTCGCCCGGGGAGCTGTTTTTT. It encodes CASSQETERGGSPGELFF.

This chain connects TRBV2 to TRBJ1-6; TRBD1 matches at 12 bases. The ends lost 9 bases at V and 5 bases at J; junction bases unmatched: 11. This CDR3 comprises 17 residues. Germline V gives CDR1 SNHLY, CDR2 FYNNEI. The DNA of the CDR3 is TGTGCCAGTAAATGGGACAGGGGGCAGGTTGATAATTCACCCCTCCACTTT. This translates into CASKWDRGQVDNSPLHF.

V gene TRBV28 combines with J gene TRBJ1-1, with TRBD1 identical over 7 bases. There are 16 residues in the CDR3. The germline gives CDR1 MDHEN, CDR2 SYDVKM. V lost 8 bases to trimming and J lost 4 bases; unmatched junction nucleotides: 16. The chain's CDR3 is CASCPDRLTWGTEAFF. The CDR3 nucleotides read TGTGCCAGCTGCCCGGACAGGTTGACCTGGGGCACTGAAGCTTTCTTT.

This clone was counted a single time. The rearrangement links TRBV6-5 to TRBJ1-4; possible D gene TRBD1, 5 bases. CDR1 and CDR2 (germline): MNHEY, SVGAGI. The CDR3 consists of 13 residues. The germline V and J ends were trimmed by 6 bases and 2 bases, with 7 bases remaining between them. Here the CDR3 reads CASSRVTNEKLFF. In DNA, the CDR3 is TGTGCCAGCAGCAGGGTGACTAATGAAAAACTGTTTTTT.

This CDR3 reads CATKWVDIYYEQYF. The CDR3 nucleotides are TGTGCCACTAAATGGGTAGATATTTACTACGAGCAGTACTTC. The V gene is TRBV19, the J gene TRBJ2-7, with D unresolved. Germline CDR1 and CDR2: LNHDA and SQIVND (reference sequence). With 10 bases removed from V and 3 bases from J, the gap between germline ends came to 19 bases. This CDR3 region has 14 residues.

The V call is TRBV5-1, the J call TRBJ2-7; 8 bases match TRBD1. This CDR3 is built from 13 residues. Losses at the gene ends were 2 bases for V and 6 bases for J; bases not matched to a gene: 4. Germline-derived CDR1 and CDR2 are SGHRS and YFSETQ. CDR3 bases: TGCGCCAGCAGCTTACAGGGGGTTCCCGAGCAGTACTTC. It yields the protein CASSLQGVPEQYF.

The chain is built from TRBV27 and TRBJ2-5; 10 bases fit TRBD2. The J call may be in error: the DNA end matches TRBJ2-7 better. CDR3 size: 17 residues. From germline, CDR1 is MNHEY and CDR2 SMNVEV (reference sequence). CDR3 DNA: TGTGCCAGCAGTTTATCGAAACTAGCGGGATCAGTTTACGAGCAGTACTTC. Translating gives CASSLSKLAGSVYEQYF.

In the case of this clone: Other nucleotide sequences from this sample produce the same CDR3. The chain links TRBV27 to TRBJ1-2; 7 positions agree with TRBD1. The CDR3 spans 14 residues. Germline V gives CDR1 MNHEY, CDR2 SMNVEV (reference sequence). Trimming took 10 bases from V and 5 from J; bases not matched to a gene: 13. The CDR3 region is CATGQARRDYGYTF. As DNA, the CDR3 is TGTGCCACTGGACAGGCCCGGCGTGATTATGGCTACACCTTC.

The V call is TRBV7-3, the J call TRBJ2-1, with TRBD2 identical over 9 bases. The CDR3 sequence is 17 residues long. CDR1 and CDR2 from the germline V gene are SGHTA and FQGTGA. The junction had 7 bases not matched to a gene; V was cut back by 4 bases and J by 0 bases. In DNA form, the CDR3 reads TGTGCCAGCAGCTCAGGGACTAGCCTCAGCTCCTACAATGAGCAGTTCTTC. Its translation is CASSSGTSLSSYNEQFF.

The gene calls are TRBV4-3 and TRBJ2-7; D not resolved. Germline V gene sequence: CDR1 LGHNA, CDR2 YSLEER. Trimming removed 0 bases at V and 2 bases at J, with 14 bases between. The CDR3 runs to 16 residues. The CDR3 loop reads CASSQDSGQLTYEQYF. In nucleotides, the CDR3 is TGCGCCAGCAGCCAAGACTCCGGGCAGCTAACCTACGAGCAGTACTTC.

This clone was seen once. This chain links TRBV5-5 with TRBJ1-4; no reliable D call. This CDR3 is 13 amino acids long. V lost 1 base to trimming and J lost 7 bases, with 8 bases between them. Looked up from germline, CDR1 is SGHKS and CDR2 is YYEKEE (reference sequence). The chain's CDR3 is CASSLIVGEKLFF. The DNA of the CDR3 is TGTGCCAGCAGCTTGATAGTTGGTGAAAAACTGTTTTTT.

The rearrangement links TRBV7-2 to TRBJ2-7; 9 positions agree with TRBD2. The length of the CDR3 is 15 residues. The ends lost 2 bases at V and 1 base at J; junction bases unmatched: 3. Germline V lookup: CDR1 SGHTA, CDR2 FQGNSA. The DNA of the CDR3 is TGTGCCAGCAGCTTATTAGCGGGAGCGTCCTACGAGCAGTACTTC. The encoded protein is CASSLLAGASYEQYF.

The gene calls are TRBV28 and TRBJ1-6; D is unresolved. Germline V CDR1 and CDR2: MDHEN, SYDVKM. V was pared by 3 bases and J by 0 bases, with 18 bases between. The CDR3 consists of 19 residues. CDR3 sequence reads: CASSFRAPQRSSYNSPLHF. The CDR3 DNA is TGTGCCAGCAGTTTTAGGGCCCCACAGAGGAGCTCCTATAATTCACCCCTCCACTTT. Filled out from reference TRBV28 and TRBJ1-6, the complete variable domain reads DVKVTQSSRYLVKRTGEKVFLECVQDMDHENMFWYRQDPGLGLRLIYFSYDVKMKEKGDIPEGYSVSREKKERFSLILESASTNQTSMYLCASSFRAPQRSSYNSPLHFGNGTRLTVT.

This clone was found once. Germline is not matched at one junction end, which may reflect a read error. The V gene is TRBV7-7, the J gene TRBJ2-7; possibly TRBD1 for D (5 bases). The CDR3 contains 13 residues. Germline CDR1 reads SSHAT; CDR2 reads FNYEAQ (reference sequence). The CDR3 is CASSLGERNEQYF. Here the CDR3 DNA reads TGTGCTAGCAGCTTAGGGGAAAGGAACGAGCAGTACTTC.

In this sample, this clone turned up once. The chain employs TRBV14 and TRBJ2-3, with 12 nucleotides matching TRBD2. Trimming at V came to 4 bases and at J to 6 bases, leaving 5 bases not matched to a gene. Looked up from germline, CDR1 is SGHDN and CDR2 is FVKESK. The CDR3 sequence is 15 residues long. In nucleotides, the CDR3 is TGTGCCAGCAGCCTCCTAGCGGGAGGGTGGGATACGCAGTATTTT. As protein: CASSLLAGGWDTQYF.

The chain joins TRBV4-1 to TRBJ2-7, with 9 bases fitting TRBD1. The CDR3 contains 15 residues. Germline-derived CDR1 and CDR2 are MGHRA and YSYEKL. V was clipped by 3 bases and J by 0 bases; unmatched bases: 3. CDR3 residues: CASSQMTGGSYEQYF. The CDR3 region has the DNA TGCGCCAGCAGCCAGATGACAGGGGGCTCCTACGAGCAGTACTTC.

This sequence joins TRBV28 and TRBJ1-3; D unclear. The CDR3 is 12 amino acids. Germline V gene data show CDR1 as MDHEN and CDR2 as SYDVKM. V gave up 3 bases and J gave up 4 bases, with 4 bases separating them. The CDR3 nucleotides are TGTGCCAGCAGTTTCCGGGGAAACACCATATATTTT. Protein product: CASSFRGNTIYF.

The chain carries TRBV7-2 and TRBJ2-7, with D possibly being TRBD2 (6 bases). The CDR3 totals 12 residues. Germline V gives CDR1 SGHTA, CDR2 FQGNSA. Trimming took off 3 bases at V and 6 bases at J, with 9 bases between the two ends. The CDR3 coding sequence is TGTGCCAGCAGCTTTCGGGGGTCCGAGCAGTACTTC. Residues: CASSFRGSEQYF.

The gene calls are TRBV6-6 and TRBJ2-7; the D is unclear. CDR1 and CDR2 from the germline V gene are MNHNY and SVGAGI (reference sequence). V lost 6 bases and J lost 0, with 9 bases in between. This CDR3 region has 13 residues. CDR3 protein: CASRSRASYEQYF. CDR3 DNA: TGTGCCAGCAGATCACGGGCCTCCTACGAGCAGTACTTC.

CDR3 bases: TGCAGCGTCTGGGGGGACAGGGATCGCGGGTCCTTAAATGAGCAGTTCTTC. Protein sequence: CSVWGDRDRGSLNEQFF. The chain is built from TRBV29-1 and TRBJ2-1; 9 bases fit TRBD1. V trimming: 6 bases; J trimming: 7 bases; junction bases outside the gene matches: 19. There are 17 residues in the CDR3. The germline V gene has CDR1 SQVTM and CDR2 ANQGSEA.